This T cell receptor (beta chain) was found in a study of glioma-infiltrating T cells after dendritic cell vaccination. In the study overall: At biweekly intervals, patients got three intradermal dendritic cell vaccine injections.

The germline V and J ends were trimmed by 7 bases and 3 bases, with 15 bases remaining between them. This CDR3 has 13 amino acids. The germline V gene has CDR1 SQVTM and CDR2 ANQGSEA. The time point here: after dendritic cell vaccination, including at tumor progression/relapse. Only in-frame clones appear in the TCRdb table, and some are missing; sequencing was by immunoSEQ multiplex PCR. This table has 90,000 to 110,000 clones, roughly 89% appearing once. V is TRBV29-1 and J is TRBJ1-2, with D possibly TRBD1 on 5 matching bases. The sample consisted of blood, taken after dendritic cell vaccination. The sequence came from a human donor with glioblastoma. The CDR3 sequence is CSASGGLDYGYTF. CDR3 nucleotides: TGCAGCGCCTCGGGGGGTCTGGACTATGGCTACACCTTC.